This TCR beta chain originates from a study of blood T cells in healthy people across ages (dated by TCRdb to between 2015 and 2017). Background for the entire study: Template switching captured roughly one uniquely barcoded TCR beta cDNA molecule per two T cells in model experiments. The study measured age-related changes in TCR beta repertoire diversity using deep sequencing normalized with unique cDNA molecular identifiers. Two additional independent replicas of 1 million unique cDNA reads from the same blood draw were analyzed for two donors (one aged 18 to 30 and one aged 80 or older). Donors of different ages were randomly distributed across sequencing lanes to avoid experimental bias. The donors were split into four age groups: young (average approximately 16 years), middle-aged (roughly 39), aged (62) and long-lived (roughly 80). Points the paper makes about the study in general: Estimates of total diversity from one million sequenced T cells were regarded as lower bounds and underestimates. The percentage of naive T cells measured by flow cytometry correlated strongly with observed TCR beta diversity. As age increased, observed TCR beta diversity per million T cells dropped in a roughly linear way, and a significant reduction was already evident by age 40. Because donor CMV infection status was unknown, age-related changes in expanded clonotypes were potentially confounded. Compared with the aged group, the long-lived group had more naive CD4+ T cells, fewer expanded clones and increased TCR diversity, suggesting age selection. Conclusive comparison of naive and antigen-experienced compartments was prevented by the profiling of bulk unsorted PBMCs.

Donors were a few dozen systemically healthy Caucasian individuals from Russia aged 6 to 90 years. About 10 milliliters of peripheral blood were collected from each donor into EDTA-treated Vacutainer tubes. Ficoll-Paque density-gradient centrifugation was used to isolate PBMCs, with at least 6 million obtained per sample. Total RNA was extracted from PBMCs with Trizol reagent, with at least 5.5 micrograms obtained per sample. The percentages of naive CD45RAhigh/CD27high T cells were determined by flow cytometry on a PBMC aliquot from every donor. CDR1 MDHEN and CDR2 SYDVKM are derived from the germline V gene. V loses 7 bases of germline sequence and J loses 0 bases, and the interval between the two ends is 19 bases. The CDR3, cysteine through phenylalanine, is 17 amino acids long. CDR3 DNA only is kept here, 51 bases in frame from base 1. Preparation of the library involved 5' RACE. Sequencer: Illumina HiSeq 2500. A second about 7 to 11 cycle PCR used a sample-barcoded 5' primer and a J-beta primer mix. A unique molecular identifier was introduced onto each TCR beta cDNA molecule by a template-switch 5' adaptor carrying 12 random nucleotides. Each sample yielded at least 3 million CDR3-containing paired-end reads. First-strand cDNA was synthesized from all RNA with the Mint cDNA synthesis kit, primed by a TRBC-specific oligonucleotide. After uracil-DNA glycosylase treatment, a first 18-cycle PCR used universal primers M1SS and BC2_uni_R on all cDNA. As for the authors' bioinformatics: For normalization, 1 million high-quality reads were randomly selected from each sample, with every read carrying a distinct molecular identifier. Instead of being binned into consensus sequences, reads with shared molecular identifiers were discarded. MiTCR, set to a Q25 quality threshold and the strictest error-elimination algorithm, was used for CDR3 identification, clonotype clustering and error correction. Lower-bound total TCR beta diversity was estimated with a nonparametric unseen species model using Euler transformation. TCRdb ran its own pipeline on the public reads, namely fastp trimming at Q25 and MiXCR clone calling, and kept in-frame beta chains. Entries that share a CDR3 protein sequence are merged under the most common genes and DNA. These V and J calls derive from TCRdb rather than the authors' analysis. The sample yields over a million distinct CDR3 sequences; approximately 42% were counted once. The ten top clones hold roughly 7.9% of the sample.

In the case of this clonotype: Its cognate antigen has yet to be identified. The record has no base qualities; no much larger clone is one base away.

The sequence came from a young woman in good health. The chain joins TRBV28 to TRBJ1-5; a tentative D call is TRBD1 (5 bases match). Sequenced sample: blood. The CDR3 reads CASIETVRTYSNQPQHF. The sequenced DNA is TGTGCCAGCATTGAGACAGTCCGAACCTATAGCAATCAGCCCCAGCATTTT.